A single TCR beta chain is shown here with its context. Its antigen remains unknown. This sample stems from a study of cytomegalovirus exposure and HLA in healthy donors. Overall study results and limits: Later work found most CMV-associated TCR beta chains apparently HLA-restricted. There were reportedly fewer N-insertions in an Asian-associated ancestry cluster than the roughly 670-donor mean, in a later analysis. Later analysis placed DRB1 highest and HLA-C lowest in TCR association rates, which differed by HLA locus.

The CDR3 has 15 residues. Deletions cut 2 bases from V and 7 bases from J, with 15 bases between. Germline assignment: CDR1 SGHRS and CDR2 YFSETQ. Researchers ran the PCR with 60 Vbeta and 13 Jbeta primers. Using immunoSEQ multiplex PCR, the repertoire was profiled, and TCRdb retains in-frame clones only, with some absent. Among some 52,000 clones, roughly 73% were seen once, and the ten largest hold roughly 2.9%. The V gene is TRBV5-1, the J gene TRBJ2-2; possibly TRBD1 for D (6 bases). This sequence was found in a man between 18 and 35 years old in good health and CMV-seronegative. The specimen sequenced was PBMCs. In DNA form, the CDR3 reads TGCGCCAGCAGCTTAAGACAGGATAAGGGCGGGGAGCTGTTTTTT. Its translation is CASSLRQDKGGELFF.